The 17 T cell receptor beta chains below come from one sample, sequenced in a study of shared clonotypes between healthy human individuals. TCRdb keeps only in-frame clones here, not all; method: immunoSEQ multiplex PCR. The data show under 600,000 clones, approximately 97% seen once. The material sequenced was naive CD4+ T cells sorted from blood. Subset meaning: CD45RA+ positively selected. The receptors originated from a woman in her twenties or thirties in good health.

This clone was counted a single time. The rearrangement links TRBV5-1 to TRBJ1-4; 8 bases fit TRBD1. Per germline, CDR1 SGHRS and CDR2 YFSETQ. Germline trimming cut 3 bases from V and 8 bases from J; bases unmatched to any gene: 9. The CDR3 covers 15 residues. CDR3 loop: CASSSGQALGEKLFF. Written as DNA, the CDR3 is TGCGCCAGCAGCTCGGGACAGGCCCTGGGCGAAAAACTGTTTTTT.

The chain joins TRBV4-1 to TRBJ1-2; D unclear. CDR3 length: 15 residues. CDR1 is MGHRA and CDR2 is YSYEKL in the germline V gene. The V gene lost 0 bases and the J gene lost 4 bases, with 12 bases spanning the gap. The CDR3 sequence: CASSQDPRRAYGYTF. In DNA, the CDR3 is TGCGCCAGCAGCCAAGATCCACGAAGGGCCTATGGCTACACCTTC.

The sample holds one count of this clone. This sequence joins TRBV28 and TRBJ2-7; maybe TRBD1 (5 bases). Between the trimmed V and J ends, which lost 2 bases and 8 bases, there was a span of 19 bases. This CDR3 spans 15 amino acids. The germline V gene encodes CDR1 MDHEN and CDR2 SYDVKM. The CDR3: CASSLRGTRSPKQYF. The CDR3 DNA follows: TGTGCCAGCAGTTTAAGGGGAACCCGATCCCCCAAGCAGTACTTC.

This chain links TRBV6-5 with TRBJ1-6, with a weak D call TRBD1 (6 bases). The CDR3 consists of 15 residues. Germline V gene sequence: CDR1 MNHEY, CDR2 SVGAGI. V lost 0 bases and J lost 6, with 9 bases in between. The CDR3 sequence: CASSYSQGANSPLHF. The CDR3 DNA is TGTGCCAGCAGTTACTCACAGGGAGCTAATTCACCCCTCCACTTT.

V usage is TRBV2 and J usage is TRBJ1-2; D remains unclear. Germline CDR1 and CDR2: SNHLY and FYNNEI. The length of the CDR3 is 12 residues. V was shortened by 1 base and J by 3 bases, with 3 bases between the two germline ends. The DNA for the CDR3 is TGTGCCAGCAGTGAAGTTCACTATGGCTACACCTTC. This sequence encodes CASSEVHYGYTF.

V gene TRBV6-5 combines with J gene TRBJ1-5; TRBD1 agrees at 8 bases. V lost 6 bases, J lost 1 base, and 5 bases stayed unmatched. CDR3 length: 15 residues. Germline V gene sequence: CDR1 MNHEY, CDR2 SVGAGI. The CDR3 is CASRTDRGSNQPQHF. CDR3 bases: TGTGCCAGCAGAACCGACAGGGGCAGCAATCAGCCCCAGCATTTT.

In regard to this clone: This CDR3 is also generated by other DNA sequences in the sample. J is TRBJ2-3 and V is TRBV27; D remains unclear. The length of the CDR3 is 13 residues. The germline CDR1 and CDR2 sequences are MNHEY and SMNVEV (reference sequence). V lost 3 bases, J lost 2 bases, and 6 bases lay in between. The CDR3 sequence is CASSLVNTDTQYF. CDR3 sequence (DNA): TGTGCCAGCAGTTTGGTGAACACAGATACGCAGTATTTT.

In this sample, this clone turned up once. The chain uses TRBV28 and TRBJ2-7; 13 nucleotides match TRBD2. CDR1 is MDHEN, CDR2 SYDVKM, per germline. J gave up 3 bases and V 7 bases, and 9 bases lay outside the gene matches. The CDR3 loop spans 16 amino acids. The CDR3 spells CASTRPGLAGIYEQYF. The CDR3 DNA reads TGTGCCAGCACCCGACCGGGACTAGCGGGGATCTACGAGCAGTACTTC. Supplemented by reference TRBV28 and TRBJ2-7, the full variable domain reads DVKVTQSSRYLVKRTGEKVFLECVQDMDHENMFWYRQDPGLGLRLIYFSYDVKMKEKGDIPEGYSVSREKKERFSLILESASTNQTSMYLCASTRPGLAGIYEQYFGPGTRLTVT.

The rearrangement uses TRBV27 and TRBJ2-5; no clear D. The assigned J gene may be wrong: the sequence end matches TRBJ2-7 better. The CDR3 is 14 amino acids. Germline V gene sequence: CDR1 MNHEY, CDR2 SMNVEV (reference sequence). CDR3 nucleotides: TGTGCCAGCAGTGGACCGGTCAAACCCTACGAGCAGTACTTC. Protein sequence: CASSGPVKPYEQYF.

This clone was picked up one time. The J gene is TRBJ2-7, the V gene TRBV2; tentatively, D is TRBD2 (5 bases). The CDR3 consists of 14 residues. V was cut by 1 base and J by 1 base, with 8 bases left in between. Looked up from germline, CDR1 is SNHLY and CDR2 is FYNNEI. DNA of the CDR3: TGTGCCAGCAGTGAAGGTTGGAGGTCCTACGAGCAGTACTTC. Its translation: CASSEGWRSYEQYF.

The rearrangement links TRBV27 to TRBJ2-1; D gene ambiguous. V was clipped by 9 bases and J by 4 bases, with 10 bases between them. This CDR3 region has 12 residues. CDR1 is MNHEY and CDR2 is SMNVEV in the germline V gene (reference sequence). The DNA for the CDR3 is TGTGCCAGTCGTGCGCGGTACAATGAGCAGTTCTTC. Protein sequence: CASRARYNEQFF.

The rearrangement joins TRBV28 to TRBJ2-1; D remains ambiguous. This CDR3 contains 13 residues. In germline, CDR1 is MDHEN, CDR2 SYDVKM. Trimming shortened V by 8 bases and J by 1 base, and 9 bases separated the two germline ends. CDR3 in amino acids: CASLSPSYNEQFF. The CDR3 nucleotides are TGTGCCAGCCTAAGCCCATCCTACAATGAGCAGTTCTTC.

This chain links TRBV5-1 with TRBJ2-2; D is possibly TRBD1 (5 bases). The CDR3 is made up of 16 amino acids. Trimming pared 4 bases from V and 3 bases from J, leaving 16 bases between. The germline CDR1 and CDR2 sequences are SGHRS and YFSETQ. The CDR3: CASSIMGQGDTGELFF. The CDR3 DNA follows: TGCGCCAGCAGCATAATGGGGCAGGGCGACACCGGGGAGCTGTTTTTT.

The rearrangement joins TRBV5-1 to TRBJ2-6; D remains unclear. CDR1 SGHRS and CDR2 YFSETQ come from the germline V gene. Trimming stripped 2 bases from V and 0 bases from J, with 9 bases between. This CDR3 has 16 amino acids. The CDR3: CASSFQVTSGANVLTF. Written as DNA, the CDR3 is TGCGCCAGCAGCTTTCAGGTGACCTCTGGGGCCAACGTCCTGACTTTC.

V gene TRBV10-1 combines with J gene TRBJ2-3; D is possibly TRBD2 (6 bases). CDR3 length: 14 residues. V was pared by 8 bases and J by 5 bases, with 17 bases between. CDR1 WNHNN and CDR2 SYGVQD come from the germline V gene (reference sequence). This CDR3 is CASQRGIGGDTQYF. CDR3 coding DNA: TGCGCCAGCCAACGGGGAATCGGGGGAGATACGCAGTATTTT.

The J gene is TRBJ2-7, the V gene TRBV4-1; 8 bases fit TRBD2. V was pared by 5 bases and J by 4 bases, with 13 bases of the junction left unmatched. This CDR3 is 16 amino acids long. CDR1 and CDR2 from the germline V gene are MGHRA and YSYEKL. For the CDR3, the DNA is TGCGCCAGCAGCGAGGACGGGAGCGGGAGACGGTACGAGCAGTACTTC. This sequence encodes CASSEDGSGRRYEQYF.

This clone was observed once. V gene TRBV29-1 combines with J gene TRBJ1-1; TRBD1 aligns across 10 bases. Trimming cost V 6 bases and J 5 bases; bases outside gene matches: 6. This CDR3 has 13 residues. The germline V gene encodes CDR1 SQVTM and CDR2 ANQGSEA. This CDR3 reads CSVGTGVGTEAFF. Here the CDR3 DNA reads TGCAGCGTAGGGACAGGGGTAGGAACTGAAGCTTTCTTT.